The rows below give T cell receptor beta chains drawn from one sample of a study of shared clonotypes between healthy human individuals. Only in-frame clones appear in the TCRdb table, and some are missing; sequencing was by immunoSEQ multiplex PCR. The sample contains approximately 2.3 million clones, 85% to 95% of which appear only once. What was sequenced was naive CD4+ T cells from PBMCs. Every receptor here comes from a man aged 18 to 35 in good health. Some clones in this sample may be carry-over from other donors' samples. CDR3s leave out the opening cysteine and the closing phenylalanine or tryptophan. D genes are given only for firm matches. Not all rows give a size; the values are once, few, many and, for expanded clones, a class.

v_call: TRBV27
d_call: TRBD1
clone_size: .
j_call: TRBJ2-7
cdr3_aa: ASSSHGQGLPYEQY

v_call: TRBV4-2
d_call: .
clone_size: once
j_call: TRBJ1-3
cdr3_aa: ASSPRLGSSGNTIY

v_call: TRBV7-9
d_call: .
clone_size: .
j_call: TRBJ2-2
cdr3_aa: ASSLVPGSNTGELF

v_call: TRBV7-9
d_call: .
clone_size: .
j_call: TRBJ1-2
cdr3_aa: ASSFVTGGSGYT

v_call: TRBV28
d_call: .
clone_size: .
j_call: TRBJ1-3
cdr3_aa: ASTTGAGNTIY

v_call: TRBV5-4
d_call: .
clone_size: once
j_call: TRBJ2-3
cdr3_aa: ASSPQGGWDTQY

v_call: TRBV28
d_call: .
clone_size: .
j_call: TRBJ2-7
cdr3_aa: ASTPPVVDTYEQY

v_call: TRBV4-2
d_call: TRBD2
clone_size: .
j_call: TRBJ2-3
cdr3_aa: ASSPGLAELTTDTQY

v_call: TRBV21-1
d_call: .
clone_size: once
j_call: TRBJ1-5
cdr3_aa: ASSKRRPHGNQPQH

v_call: TRBV18
d_call: .
clone_size: .
j_call: TRBJ2-7
cdr3_aa: ASSPGSYEQY

v_call: TRBV6-5
d_call: .
clone_size: .
j_call: TRBJ2-2
cdr3_aa: ASSSPNTGELF

v_call: TRBV18
d_call: .
clone_size: .
j_call: TRBJ2-7
cdr3_aa: ASSPIESGAYEQY

v_call: TRBV28
d_call: TRBD1
clone_size: .
j_call: TRBJ1-2
cdr3_aa: ASSLLTGTDGYT

v_call: TRBV6-5
d_call: .
clone_size: .
j_call: TRBJ2-3
cdr3_aa: ASSPSPSSTDTQY

v_call: TRBV28
d_call: .
clone_size: .
j_call: TRBJ1-2
cdr3_aa: ASSGPGTDLYGYT

v_call: TRBV2
d_call: .
clone_size: .
j_call: TRBJ1-3
cdr3_aa: ASSAGAVGNTIY

v_call: TRBV9
d_call: TRBD2
clone_size: .
j_call: TRBJ2-5
cdr3_aa: ASSVNTGGETQY

v_call: TRBV18
d_call: TRBD1
clone_size: .
j_call: TRBJ1-2
cdr3_aa: ASSFVRDSNGYT

v_call: TRBV7-6
d_call: TRBD2
clone_size: .
j_call: TRBJ2-2
cdr3_aa: ASSAGGTYGELF

v_call: TRBV7-2
d_call: .
clone_size: .
j_call: TRBJ1-2
cdr3_aa: ASSPSGGGRNYGYT

v_call: TRBV28
d_call: .
clone_size: once
j_call: TRBJ2-5
cdr3_aa: ASSFRGEPQETQY

v_call: TRBV28
d_call: TRBD1
clone_size: .
j_call: TRBJ2-7
cdr3_aa: ASSLRGTGDSYEQY

v_call: TRBV5-6
d_call: TRBD2
clone_size: once
j_call: TRBJ2-3
cdr3_aa: ASSLGDYPPNTQY

v_call: TRBV2
d_call: TRBD2
clone_size: .
j_call: TRBJ2-7
cdr3_aa: ASSYTSGRNEQY

v_call: TRBV5-1
d_call: .
clone_size: .
j_call: TRBJ1-4
cdr3_aa: ASSLAGVNEKLF

v_call: TRBV18
d_call: .
clone_size: .
j_call: TRBJ1-1
cdr3_aa: ASSGGGSEAF

v_call: TRBV10-1
d_call: .
clone_size: .
j_call: TRBJ1-2
cdr3_aa: ASSGGDGYT

v_call: TRBV7-9
d_call: TRBD2
clone_size: .
j_call: TRBJ2-7
cdr3_aa: ASSLGVAGTYEQY

v_call: TRBV7-2
d_call: TRBD2
clone_size: once
j_call: TRBJ2-5
cdr3_aa: ASSGLAGGMETQY

v_call: TRBV5-5
d_call: .
clone_size: .
j_call: TRBJ1-3
cdr3_aa: ASSSTSEGNTIY

v_call: TRBV18
d_call: .
clone_size: .
j_call: TRBJ2-5
cdr3_aa: ASSPIGVFKETQY

v_call: TRBV15
d_call: TRBD2
clone_size: .
j_call: TRBJ2-2
cdr3_aa: ATRSSGRAPGELF

v_call: TRBV7-2
d_call: TRBD2
clone_size: .
j_call: TRBJ2-1
cdr3_aa: ASSYPGGNEQF

v_call: TRBV11-3
d_call: TRBD1
clone_size: .
j_call: TRBJ2-3
cdr3_aa: ASSLGTVGTDTQY

v_call: TRBV5-5
d_call: .
clone_size: .
j_call: TRBJ1-2
cdr3_aa: ASSLVQGSHA

v_call: TRBV18
d_call: .
clone_size: .
j_call: TRBJ1-1
cdr3_aa: ASSPPGNRITEAF

v_call: TRBV28
d_call: TRBD2
clone_size: .
j_call: TRBJ2-1
cdr3_aa: ASSSSGLGGSGYNEQF

v_call: TRBV7-3
d_call: .
clone_size: .
j_call: TRBJ2-5
cdr3_aa: ASSPEGLGETQY

v_call: TRBV2
d_call: .
clone_size: .
j_call: TRBJ1-5
cdr3_aa: ASRLRGAGNQPQH

v_call: TRBV4-3
d_call: .
clone_size: .
j_call: TRBJ1-2
cdr3_aa: ASSQSRNRAYGYT

v_call: TRBV21-1
d_call: .
clone_size: .
j_call: TRBJ2-7
cdr3_aa: ASSLKAGTLSYEQY

v_call: TRBV28
d_call: .
clone_size: .
j_call: TRBJ1-4
cdr3_aa: ASRTPGGAEKLF

v_call: TRBV11-2
d_call: .
clone_size: .
j_call: TRBJ2-1
cdr3_aa: ASSLDQRSLSEQF

v_call: TRBV19
d_call: .
clone_size: .
j_call: TRBJ2-5
cdr3_aa: ARTNNLGRPRGETQY

v_call: TRBV15
d_call: TRBD1
clone_size: .
j_call: TRBJ2-7
cdr3_aa: ATSRGRDRAYEQY

v_call: TRBV28
d_call: .
clone_size: .
j_call: TRBJ1-5
cdr3_aa: ASSFGESNQPQH

v_call: TRBV5-1
d_call: TRBD2
clone_size: .
j_call: TRBJ2-5
cdr3_aa: ASSSLAAQETQY

v_call: TRBV27
d_call: .
clone_size: .
j_call: TRBJ1-1
cdr3_aa: ASSDGNLNTEAF

v_call: TRBV5-1
d_call: TRBD1
clone_size: once
j_call: TRBJ2-7
cdr3_aa: ASSYGQGMGEQY

v_call: TRBV7-5
d_call: .
clone_size: .
j_call: TRBJ2-3
cdr3_aa: ARSQPTGRTDTQY

v_call: TRBV4-2
d_call: .
clone_size: .
j_call: TRBJ1-5
cdr3_aa: ASSPDSNQPQH

v_call: TRBV4-1
d_call: TRBD1
clone_size: .
j_call: TRBJ1-1
cdr3_aa: ASSRGQGDTEAF

v_call: TRBV9
d_call: TRBD1
clone_size: few
j_call: TRBJ2-1
cdr3_aa: ASSVGDRAYNEQF

v_call: TRBV11-2
d_call: .
clone_size: .
j_call: TRBJ1-1
cdr3_aa: ASSFQGGTEAF

v_call: TRBV4-1
d_call: .
clone_size: .
j_call: TRBJ2-7
cdr3_aa: ASSESLGGYEQY

v_call: TRBV6-5
d_call: TRBD2
clone_size: .
j_call: TRBJ2-7
cdr3_aa: ASSIGTSDTYEQY

v_call: TRBV28
d_call: .
clone_size: .
j_call: TRBJ2-7
cdr3_aa: ASTPPDTYEQY

v_call: TRBV4-2
d_call: .
clone_size: .
j_call: TRBJ2-3
cdr3_aa: ASSQDHGRTDTQY

v_call: TRBV27
d_call: .
clone_size: .
j_call: TRBJ2-1
cdr3_aa: ASRTGAGGNEQF